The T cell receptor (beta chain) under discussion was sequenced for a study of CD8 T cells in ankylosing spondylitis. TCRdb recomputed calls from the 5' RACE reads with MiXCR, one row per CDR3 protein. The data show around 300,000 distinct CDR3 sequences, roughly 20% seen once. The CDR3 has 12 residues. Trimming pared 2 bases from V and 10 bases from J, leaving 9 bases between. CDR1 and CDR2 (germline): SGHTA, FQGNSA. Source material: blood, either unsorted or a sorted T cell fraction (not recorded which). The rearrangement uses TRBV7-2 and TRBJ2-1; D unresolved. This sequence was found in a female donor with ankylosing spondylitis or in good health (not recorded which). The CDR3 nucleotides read TGTGCCAGCAGCTTACGGTTGGGGGAGCAGTTCTTC. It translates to CASSLRLGEQFF.